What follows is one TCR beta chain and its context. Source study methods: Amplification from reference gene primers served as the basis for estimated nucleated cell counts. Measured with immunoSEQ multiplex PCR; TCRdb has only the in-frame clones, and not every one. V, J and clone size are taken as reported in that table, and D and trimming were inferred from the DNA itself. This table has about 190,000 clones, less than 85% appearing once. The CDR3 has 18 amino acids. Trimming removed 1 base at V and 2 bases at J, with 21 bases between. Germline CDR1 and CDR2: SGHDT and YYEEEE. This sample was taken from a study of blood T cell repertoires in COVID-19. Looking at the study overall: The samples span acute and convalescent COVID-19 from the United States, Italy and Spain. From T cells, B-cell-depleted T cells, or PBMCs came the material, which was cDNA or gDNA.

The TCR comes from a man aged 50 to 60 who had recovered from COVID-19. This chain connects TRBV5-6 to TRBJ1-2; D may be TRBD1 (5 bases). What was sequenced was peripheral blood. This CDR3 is CASSLPLGGAGPNYGYTF. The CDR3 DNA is TGTGCCAGCAGCTTGCCATTAGGAGGGGCTGGACCCAACTATGGCTACACCTTC.